This TCR beta chain emerged from a study of T cell responses to AZD1222 COVID-19 vaccine. Notes on the study in general: The donor group comprised mostly white British people and more females; the analysis possibly underestimated clonal diversity.

The analysis combined second doses at about 4 or about 12 weeks. The germline V gene encodes CDR1 MRHNA and CDR2 SNTAGT. The CDR3 contains 13 residues. V shed 6 bases, J shed 5 bases, and the junction held 3 bases outside the gene matches. Assay: immunoSEQ multiplex PCR; the TCRdb copy retains only in-frame clones and omits some. This sample yields tens of thousands of clones, of which 88% are seen a single time; 9% to 13% belongs to the top ten. This clone was detected once. What it binds is not known. The TCR comes from an adult who received the AZD1222 COVID-19 vaccine. This material consisted of peripheral blood, taken 28 days after the second AZD1222 dose. The chain employs TRBV6-4 and TRBJ2-1; 8 nucleotides align to TRBD1. The CDR3 sequence is CASRDRDDNEQFF. The CDR3 DNA sequence: TGTGCCAGCAGGGACAGGGACGACAATGAGCAGTTCTTC.